A selection of T cell receptor beta chains follows, all from one sample in a study of identical twins. TCRdb used MiXCR to reprocess the 5' RACE reads, holding one entry per CDR3 protein. Here the sample spans about 890,000 distinct CDR3 sequences, 10% to 15% being singletons. The sample also formed part of further work on yellow fever vaccine responses in identical twins.

Sequences were obtained from PBMCs. The receptors derive from a woman under 30 in good health. The CDR3 runs from the conserved cysteine through the conserved F or W. D genes are given only for firm matches. Clone size is not always given. Where it is, it says once, few, many or a class for expanded clones.

V	D	size	J	CDR3	DNA
TRBV10-3	.	.	TRBJ1-1	CAISEGPGFMNTEAFF	TGTGCCATCAGTGAAGGGCCAGGCTTCATGAACACTGAAGCTTTCTTT
TRBV20-1	TRBD2	few	TRBJ2-5	CSAMKASGRTTQETQYF	TGCAGTGCTATGAAGGCTAGCGGGAGGACCACACAAGAGACCCAGTACTTC
TRBV7-9	.	.	TRBJ1-1	CASNTQDAGEAFF	TGTGCCAGCAACACACAGGACGCCGGTGAAGCTTTCTTT
TRBV6-1	.	.	TRBJ2-3	CASSEVGGTSTDTQYF	TGTGCCAGCAGTGAAGTGGGGGGTACAAGCACAGATACGCAGTATTTT
TRBV6-2/TRBV6-3	TRBD2	few	TRBJ2-1	CASTRTSGGDEQFF	TGTGCCAGCACCAGGACTAGCGGGGGCGATGAGCAGTTCTTC
TRBV10-1	TRBD2	few	TRBJ2-1	CASSTGLAGMGEQFF	TGCGCCAGCAGCACCGGACTAGCGGGAATGGGGGAGCAGTTCTTC
TRBV11-2	.	few	TRBJ2-1	CASSPARVVNEQFF	TGTGCCAGCAGCCCAGCTCGGGTAGTAAATGAGCAGTTCTTC
TRBV3-1	TRBD2	few	TRBJ2-7	CASSPRGSGLTYEQYF	TGTGCCAGCAGCCCTCGGGGTAGCGGGTTAACCTACGAGCAGTACTTC
TRBV7-9	.	few	TRBJ2-5	CASGQGPEETQYF	TGTGCCTCGGGCCAGGGACCAGAAGAGACCCAGTACTTC
TRBV7-6	TRBD2	.	TRBJ2-1	CASSLRVAGTSSYNEQFF	TGTGCCAGCAGCCTTCGGGTAGCGGGGACGAGCTCCTACAATGAGCAGTTCTTC
TRBV6-5	TRBD1	.	TRBJ1-6	CASISGTGYSPLHF	TGTGCCAGCATTAGCGGGACAGGGTATTCACCCCTCCACTTT
TRBV6-1	.	.	TRBJ2-1	CASSGTRTGNNEQFF	TGTGCCAGCAGTGGGACTAGGACAGGGAACAATGAGCAGTTCTTC
TRBV4-1	.	.	TRBJ2-1	CASSQEWKTGDFSYNEQFF	TGCGCCAGCAGCCAAGAGTGGAAAACGGGGGACTTTTCCTACAATGAGCAGTTCTTC
TRBV7-8	TRBD2	.	TRBJ2-1	CASSFPGLALEQFF	TGTGCCAGCAGCTTCCCGGGACTAGCTCTTGAGCAGTTCTTC
TRBV29-1	.	.	TRBJ1-2	CSVEPQDGYGYTF	TGCAGCGTTGAACCCCAGGATGGGTATGGCTACACCTTC
TRBV19	TRBD2	.	TRBJ2-1	CASSERAGGSVSEQFF	TGTGCCAGTAGTGAAAGAGCGGGAGGATCCGTCAGTGAGCAGTTCTTC
TRBV20-1	.	few	TRBJ2-1	CSARPGPWANEQFF	TGCAGTGCTAGACCGGGACCCTGGGCCAATGAGCAGTTCTTC
TRBV4-2	TRBD2	many	TRBJ2-2	CASSQEWSSGSFTGELFF	TGTGCCAGCAGCCAAGAATGGAGTAGCGGGAGTTTTACCGGGGAGCTGTTTTTT
TRBV29-1	TRBD1	.	TRBJ1-1	CSVGGGLNTEAFF	TGCAGCGTTGGAGGGGGCCTGAACACTGAAGCTTTCTTT
TRBV6-1	.	few	TRBJ2-3	CASRDHYTDTQYF	TGTGCCAGCCGGGACCACTACACAGATACGCAGTATTTT
TRBV7-9	.	.	TRBJ2-3	CASSLVKSKAPVDTQYF	TGTGCCAGCAGCTTGGTGAAATCTAAGGCCCCCGTTGATACGCAGTATTTT
TRBV7-2	.	.	TRBJ2-6	CASSLDASGANVLTF	TGTGCCAGCAGCTTAGACGCCTCTGGGGCCAACGTCCTGACTTTC
TRBV28	.	few	TRBJ2-3	CASSRRGVTDTQYF	TGTGCCAGCAGTCGGAGGGGGGTCACAGATACGCAGTATTTT
TRBV28	.	few	TRBJ2-5	CASSPDVATQYF	TGTGCCAGCAGCCCCGACGTGGCGACCCAGTACTTC
TRBV10-3	TRBD1	many	TRBJ1-4	CAIRDRDAEKLFF	TGTGCCATCAGGGACAGGGATGCTGAAAAACTGTTTTTT
TRBV5-1	.	many	TRBJ1-6	CASSLEGNSPLHF	TGCGCCAGCAGCTTGGAAGGGAATTCACCCCTCCACTTT
TRBV7-8	.	few	TRBJ1-5	CASSPHQPQHF	TGTGCCAGCAGCCCACATCAGCCCCAGCATTTT
TRBV28	.	.	TRBJ1-2	CASLLDGYTF	TGTGCCAGCCTCTTGGATGGCTACACCTTC
TRBV10-3	.	few	TRBJ1-5	CAISVGVGQPQHF	TGTGCCATCAGTGTTGGGGTGGGTCAGCCCCAGCATTTT
TRBV12-3/TRBV12-4	.	many	TRBJ1-6	CASSLVDNSPLHF	TGTGCCAGCAGTTTAGTGGATAATTCACCCCTCCACTTT
TRBV7-9	.	.	TRBJ2-1	CASSLADSITYNEQFF	TGTGCCAGCAGCTTAGCCGACTCGATTACCTACAATGAGCAGTTCTTC
TRBV20-1	TRBD1	.	TRBJ2-1	CSARAVDRDYNEQFF	TGCAGTGCTAGAGCCGTAGACAGGGACTACAATGAGCAGTTCTTC
TRBV6-1	.	few	TRBJ1-1	CASSEWIQGNTEAFF	TGTGCCAGCAGTGAATGGATACAGGGGAACACTGAAGCTTTCTTT
TRBV20-1	TRBD2	.	TRBJ2-7	CSARLAEGPYEQYF	TGCAGTGCTAGGCTAGCGGAAGGCCCCTACGAGCAGTACTTC
TRBV29-1	.	.	TRBJ2-3	CSVEIDGGRGTDTQYF	TGCAGCGTTGAAATAGATGGGGGCCGAGGCACAGATACGCAGTATTTT
TRBV10-3	TRBD2	.	TRBJ2-1	CAINEREAGEQFF	TGTGCCATCAATGAGCGGGAGGCTGGTGAGCAGTTCTTC
TRBV15	.	few	TRBJ1-1	CATCGGGGTEAFF	TGTGCCACCTGCGGAGGGGGTGGGACTGAAGCTTTCTTT
TRBV6-5	.	few	TRBJ2-1	CASSYSGHRNEQFF	TGTGCCAGCAGTTACTCGGGACACCGCAATGAGCAGTTCTTC
TRBV4-1	.	.	TRBJ2-2	CASSQSEGGINTGELFF	TGCGCCAGCAGCCAGAGTGAGGGGGGAATAAACACCGGGGAGCTGTTTTTT
TRBV28	.	many	TRBJ1-5	CASSFYRDSNQPQHF	TGTGCCAGCAGTTTTTACAGGGATAGCAATCAGCCCCAGCATTTT
TRBV5-1	.	many	TRBJ2-7	CASSLEGFCRLYEQYF	TGCGCCAGCAGCTTGGAAGGTTTTTGCAGGCTCTACGAGCAGTACTTC
TRBV20-1	TRBD1	.	TRBJ2-3	CSARKRGRGLTDTQYF	TGCAGTGCTAGAAAACGGGGCAGGGGGCTAACAGATACGCAGTATTTT
TRBV10-3	.	.	TRBJ2-1	CAISQDNEQFF	TGTGCCATCAGTCAGGACAATGAGCAGTTCTTC
TRBV6-1	TRBD1	many	TRBJ2-1	CASSRRTGGFMSSYNEQFF	TGTGCCAGCAGCCGAAGGACAGGGGGCTTCATGAGCTCCTACAATGAGCAGTTCTTC
TRBV27	TRBD2	few	TRBJ2-5	CASSSLAGGLQETQYF	TGTGCCAGCAGTTCACTAGCGGGAGGGCTCCAAGAGACCCAGTACTTC
TRBV29-1	TRBD2	.	TRBJ2-1	CSAPGLAGGGEQFF	TGCAGCGCTCCGGGACTAGCGGGAGGCGGGGAGCAGTTCTTC
TRBV7-6	.	few	TRBJ2-3	CASSLAALANTDTQYF	TGTGCCAGCAGCTTAGCGGCACTAGCCAACACAGATACGCAGTATTTT
TRBV5-1	TRBD1	.	TRBJ2-3	CASSLEGQGLDTQYF	TGCGCCAGCAGCTTGGAGGGACAGGGTTTAGATACGCAGTATTTT
TRBV7-2	TRBD2	.	TRBJ2-1	CASAQMSLAGGRDEQFF	TGTGCCAGCGCCCAAATGAGTCTAGCGGGAGGTCGGGATGAGCAGTTCTTC
TRBV12-3/TRBV12-4	.	few	TRBJ1-5	CASSENGNQPQHF	TGTGCCAGCAGTGAAAATGGTAATCAGCCCCAGCATTTT
TRBV7-9	TRBD1	.	TRBJ1-6	CASSDRGHHNSPLHF	TGTGCCAGCAGCGACAGGGGACACCATAATTCACCCCTCCACTTT
TRBV27	.	few	TRBJ1-2	CASTLGPGAAGGYTF	TGTGCCAGCACCCTGGGGCCTGGGGCCGCTGGTGGCTACACCTTC
TRBV29-1	TRBD2	few	TRBJ2-3	CSVDWTSDTDTQYF	TGCAGCGTTGATTGGACTAGCGACACAGATACGCAGTATTTT
TRBV28	TRBD1	few	TRBJ1-1	CASTRGSEAFF	TGTGCCAGCACCAGGGGGTCTGAAGCTTTCTTT
TRBV5-6	.	few	TRBJ2-7	CASSLFLVPYEQYF	TGTGCCAGCAGCTTGTTTCTCGTTCCCTACGAGCAGTACTTC
TRBV5-5	.	few	TRBJ2-1	CASSGGANNEQFF	TGTGCCAGCAGCGGGGGGGCCAACAATGAGCAGTTCTTC
TRBV5-6	.	few	TRBJ1-3	CASSSRRSSGNTIYF	TGTGCCAGCAGCTCACGGCGGAGCTCTGGAAACACCATATATTTT